A single T cell receptor (beta chain) is shown here with its context. Authors' methods: Reference gene primer amplification yielded estimated nucleated cell counts. Assay: immunoSEQ multiplex PCR; the TCRdb copy retains only in-frame clones and omits some. That table is the source of V, J and clone size, and D and trimming were worked out from the DNA. The table lists about 250,000 clones, 89% of them singletons. The source of the sample is a study of blood T cell repertoires in COVID-19. At the level of the study: COVID-19 samples collected from the United States, Italy and Spain covered acute and convalescent phases. Sources were T cells, B-cell-depleted T cells, or PBMCs; the material itself was cDNA or gDNA.

V shed 5 bases, J shed 4 bases, and the junction held 8 bases outside the gene matches. The CDR3 extends over 15 amino acids. Germline V gene lookup returns CDR1 SGHNT and CDR2 YENEEA. V gene TRBV11-3 combines with J gene TRBJ2-1, with 7 positions matching TRBD2. The sequencing sample was made of peripheral blood. This TCR was sampled from a woman in her 40s who had recovered from COVID-19. CDR3 sequence reads: CASSPPGSGYNEQFF. Here the CDR3 DNA reads TGTGCCAGCAGCCCTCCGGGTAGCGGGTACAATGAGCAGTTCTTC.